This T cell receptor (beta chain) appears in the sequencing data of a study of identical twins. This clonotype was observed a few times. Its specificity is unknown. Study-wide results and caveats: Researchers reported excess low generation probability among twin-shared out-of-frame alpha sequences. Fewer insertions were carried by abundant cord blood beta clonotypes, but none was seen in memory repertoires. In drawing conclusions, the study used cross-sectional statistical analysis and did not follow the same donors.

The authors used template switching to add a universal primer site and gave cDNA unique molecular identifiers. TCRdb analysed the 5' RACE reads with MiXCR anew, one entry per CDR3 protein. Among under 450,000 distinct CDR3 sequences listed, 18% were seen once. The CDR3 covers 15 residues. Germline loops: CDR1 LGHNA, CDR2 YNFKEQ. J gave up 3 bases and V 5 bases, and 6 bases lay outside the gene matches. V gene TRBV4-2 combines with J gene TRBJ2-7; TRBD2 aligns across 11 bases. Sequenced material: naive T cells sorted from blood. The clonotype was recovered from a man aged 50 to 60 in good health. The CDR3 spells CASSIGTSGNYEQYF. DNA for the CDR3: TGTGCCAGCAGCATAGGGACTAGCGGAAACTACGAGCAGTACTTC.